This T cell receptor beta chain was observed in a study of neoadjuvant nivolumab and ipilimumab in lung cancer. Study-wide points: Only two of four nivolumab-treated tumors gained richness and clonality by surgery. TCR clonality did not significantly correlate with pathologic tumor regression. Resected tumors had greater TCR richness and clonality than uninvolved lung.

This clone was recorded only once. Its target is not known. V shed 7 bases and J shed 4 bases, with 7 bases lying between them. Germline CDR1 reads MNHEY; CDR2 reads SVGAGI. The CDR3 covers 11 residues. The protocol was immunoSEQ multiplex PCR, while the TCRdb copy is restricted to in-frame clones and leaves out a portion. The sample shows 26,000 or so clones, nearly 85% of them seen only once. The TCR was taken from an adult with non-small cell lung cancer. The genes are TRBV6-5 and TRBJ1-2; a weak D match, TRBD1 (5 bases). The specimen was tumor tissue, collected after neoadjuvant nivolumab, alone or with ipilimumab, at or shortly before surgery. Here the CDR3 reads CASTQGYGYTF. The CDR3 DNA reads as TGTGCCAGCACCCAGGGCTATGGCTACACCTTC.